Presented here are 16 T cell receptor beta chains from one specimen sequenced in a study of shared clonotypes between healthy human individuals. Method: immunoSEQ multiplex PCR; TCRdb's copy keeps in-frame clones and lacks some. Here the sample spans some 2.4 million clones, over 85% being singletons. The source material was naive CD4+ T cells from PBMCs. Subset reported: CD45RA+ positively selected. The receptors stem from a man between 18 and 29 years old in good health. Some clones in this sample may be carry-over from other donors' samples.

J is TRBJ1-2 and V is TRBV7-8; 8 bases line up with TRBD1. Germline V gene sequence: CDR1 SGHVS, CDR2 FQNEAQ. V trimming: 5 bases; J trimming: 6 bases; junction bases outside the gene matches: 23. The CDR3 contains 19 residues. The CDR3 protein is CASSHITIRSGGATNGYTF. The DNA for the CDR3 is TGTGCCAGCAGCCACATCACAATCAGATCAGGGGGCGCTACGAATGGCTACACCTTC. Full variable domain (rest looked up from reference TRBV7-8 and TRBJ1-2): GAGVSQSPRYKVAKRGQDVALRCDPISGHVSLFWYQQALGQGPEFLTYFQNEAQLDKSGLPSDRFFAERPEGSVSTLKIQRTQQEDSAVYLCASSHITIRSGGATNGYTFGSGTRLTVV.

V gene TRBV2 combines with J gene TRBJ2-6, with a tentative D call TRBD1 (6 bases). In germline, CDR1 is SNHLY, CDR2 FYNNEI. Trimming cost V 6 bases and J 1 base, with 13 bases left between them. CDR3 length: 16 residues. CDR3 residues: CASSVIQGSGANVLTF. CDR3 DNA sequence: TGTGCCAGCAGCGTCATACAGGGATCTGGGGCCAACGTCCTGACTTTC.

The CDR3 is CASSPDRVGETQYF. The CDR3 DNA follows: TGTGCCAGCAGCCCCGACAGGGTTGGAGAGACCCAGTACTTC. This chain uses TRBV21-1 with TRBJ2-5; TRBD1 is taken as the D call from the table, unchecked against the DNA. TRBV21-1 is described as a pseudogene. This CDR3 comprises 14 residues.

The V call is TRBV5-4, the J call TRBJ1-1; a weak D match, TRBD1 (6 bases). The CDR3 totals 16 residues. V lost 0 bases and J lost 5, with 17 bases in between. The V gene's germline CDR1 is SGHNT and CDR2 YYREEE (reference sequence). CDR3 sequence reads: CASSLGGTGKGTEAFF. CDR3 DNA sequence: TGTGCCAGCAGCTTGGGGGGAACAGGGAAGGGAACTGAAGCTTTCTTT.

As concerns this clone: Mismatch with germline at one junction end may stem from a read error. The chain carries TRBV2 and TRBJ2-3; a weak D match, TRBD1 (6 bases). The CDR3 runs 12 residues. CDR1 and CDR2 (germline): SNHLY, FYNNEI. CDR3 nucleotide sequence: TGTGCCAGCAGCGAACGCGTGAACAGGGCAAATTTT. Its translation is CASSERVNRANF. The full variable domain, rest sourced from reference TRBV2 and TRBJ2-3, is EPEVTQTPSHQVTQMGQEVILRCVPISNHLYFYWYRQILGQKVEFLVSFYNNEISEKSEIFDDQFSVERPDGSNFTLKIRSTKLEDSAMYFCASSERVNRANFGPGTRLTVL.

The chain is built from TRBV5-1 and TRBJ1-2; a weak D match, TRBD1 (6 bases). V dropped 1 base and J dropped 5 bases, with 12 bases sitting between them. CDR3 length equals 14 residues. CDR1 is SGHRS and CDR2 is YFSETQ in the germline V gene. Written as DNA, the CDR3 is TGCGCCAGCAGCTTGCGGGGCAGGGGTTATGGCTACACCTTC. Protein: CASSLRGRGYGYTF.

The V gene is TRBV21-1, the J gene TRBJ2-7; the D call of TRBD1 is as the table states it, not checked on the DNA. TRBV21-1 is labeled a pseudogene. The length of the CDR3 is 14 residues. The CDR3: CASSKERQPGEQYF. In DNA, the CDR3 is TGTGCCAGCAGCAAAGAGCGACAGCCCGGTGAGCAGTACTTC.

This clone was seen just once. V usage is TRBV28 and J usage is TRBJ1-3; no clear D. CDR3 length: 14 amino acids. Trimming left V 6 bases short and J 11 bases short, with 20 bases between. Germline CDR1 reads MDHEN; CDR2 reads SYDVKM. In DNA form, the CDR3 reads TGTGCCAGCAGGCTAACTCCGTTGGGCTCATCCATATATTTT. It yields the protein CASRLTPLGSSIYF.

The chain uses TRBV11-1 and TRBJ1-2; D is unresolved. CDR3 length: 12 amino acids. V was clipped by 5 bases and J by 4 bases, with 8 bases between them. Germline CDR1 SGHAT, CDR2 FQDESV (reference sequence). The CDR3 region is CASSPDIYGYTF. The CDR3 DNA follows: TGTGCCAGCAGCCCAGACATCTATGGCTACACCTTC.

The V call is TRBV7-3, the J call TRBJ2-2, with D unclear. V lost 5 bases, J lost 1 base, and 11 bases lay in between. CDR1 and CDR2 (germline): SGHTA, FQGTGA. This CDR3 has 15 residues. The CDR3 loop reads CASSERVGNTGELFF. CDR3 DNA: TGTGCCAGCAGCGAAAGGGTAGGGAACACCGGGGAGCTGTTTTTT.

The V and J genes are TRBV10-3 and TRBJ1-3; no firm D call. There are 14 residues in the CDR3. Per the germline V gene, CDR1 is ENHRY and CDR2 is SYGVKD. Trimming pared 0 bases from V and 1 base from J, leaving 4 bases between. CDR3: CAISESQSGNTIYF. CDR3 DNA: TGTGCCATCAGTGAGTCACAATCTGGAAACACCATATATTTT.

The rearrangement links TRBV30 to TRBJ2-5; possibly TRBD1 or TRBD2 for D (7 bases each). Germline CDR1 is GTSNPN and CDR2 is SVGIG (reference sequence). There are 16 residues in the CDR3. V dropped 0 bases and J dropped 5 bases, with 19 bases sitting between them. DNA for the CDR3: TGTGCCTGGAGTGTTTTGGGAGGGGGCAAAGATGAGACCCAGTACTTC. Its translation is CAWSVLGGGKDETQYF. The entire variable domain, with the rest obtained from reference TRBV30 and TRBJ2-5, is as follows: SQTIHQWPATLVQPVGSPLSLECTVEGTSNPNLYWYRQAAGRGLQLLFYSVGIGQISSEVPQNLSASRPQDRQFILSSKKLLLSDSGFYLCAWSVLGGGKDETQYFGPGTRLLVL.

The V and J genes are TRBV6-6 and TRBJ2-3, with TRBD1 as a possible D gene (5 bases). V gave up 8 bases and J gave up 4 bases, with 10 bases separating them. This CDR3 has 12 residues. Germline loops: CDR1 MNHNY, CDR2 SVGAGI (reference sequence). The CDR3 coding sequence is TGTGCCAGCTGTGGGGCAGCAGATACGCAGTATTTT. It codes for CASCGAADTQYF.

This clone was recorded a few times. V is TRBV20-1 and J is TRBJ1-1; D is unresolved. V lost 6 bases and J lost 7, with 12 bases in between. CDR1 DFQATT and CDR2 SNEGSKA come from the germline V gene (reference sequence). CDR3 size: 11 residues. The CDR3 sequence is CSAQTSDEAFF. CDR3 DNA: TGCAGTGCCCAAACATCAGATGAAGCTTTCTTT.

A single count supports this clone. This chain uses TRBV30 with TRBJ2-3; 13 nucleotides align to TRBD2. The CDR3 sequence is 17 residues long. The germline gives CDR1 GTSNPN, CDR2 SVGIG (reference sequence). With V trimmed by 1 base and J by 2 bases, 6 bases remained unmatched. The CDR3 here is CAWSAWTSGSHTDTQYF. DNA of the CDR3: TGTGCCTGGAGTGCCTGGACTAGCGGGAGTCACACAGATACGCAGTATTTT.

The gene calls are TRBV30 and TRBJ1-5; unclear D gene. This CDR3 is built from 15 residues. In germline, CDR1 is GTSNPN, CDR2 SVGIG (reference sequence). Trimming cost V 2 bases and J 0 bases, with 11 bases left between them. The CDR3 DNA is TGTGCCTGGAGTCACTATAGGGATAGCAATCAGCCCCAGCATTTT. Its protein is CAWSHYRDSNQPQHF.